Below are 17 T cell receptor beta chains sequenced from a single sample in a study of PD-1 and CTLA-4 blockade in melanoma (dated by TCRdb to the early 2020s). Library method: the immunoSEQ multiplex PCR assay. TCRdb mirrors the immuneACCESS table, restricted to in-frame sequences. Some clones are absent from its copies; in checked studies, under half trace to an unresolved V gene, and the reason for the others is unknown. The sample table lists approximately 33,000 clones, less than 95% of them with a count of one. The ten biggest clones cover about 8% of the sample. The sequencing here drew on CD8+ T cells from peripheral blood, taken from a patient given anti-PD-1 treatment. The receptors originated from a human donor with melanoma.

The chain couples TRBV5-1 to TRBJ2-7, with D maybe TRBD2 (6 bases). This CDR3 has 15 amino acids. Germline lookup yields CDR1 SGHRS and CDR2 YFSETQ. Trimming shortened V by 4 bases and J by 3 bases, and 17 bases separated the two germline ends. The CDR3 nucleotides are TGCGCCAGCAGCGGGCTACGGCGGGGTCACTACGAGCAGTACTTC. Its protein is CASSGLRRGHYEQYF. Together with reference TRBV5-1 and TRBJ2-7, the CDR3 gives the full variable domain: KAGVTQTPRYLIKTRGQQVTLSCSPISGHRSVSWYQQTPGQGLQFLFEYFSETQRNKGNFPGRFSGRQFSNSRSEMNVSTLELGDSALYLCASSGLRRGHYEQYFGPGTRLTVT.

The J gene is TRBJ1-2, the V gene TRBV4-2, with 9 bases aligning to TRBD1. J lost 4 bases, V lost 4 bases, and 7 bases had no gene match. The CDR3 is made up of 15 amino acids. Germline CDR1 LGHNA, CDR2 YNFKEQ. This chain's CDR3 is CASSPKSTGGYGYTF. CDR3 DNA: TGTGCCAGCAGCCCGAAGTCGACAGGGGGCTATGGCTACACCTTC.

The chain joins TRBV28 to TRBJ1-4, with TRBD1 identical over 7 bases. J gave up 8 bases and V 3 bases, and 6 bases lay outside the gene matches. CDR3 length: 14 residues. Germline lookup yields CDR1 MDHEN and CDR2 SYDVKM. Here the CDR3 reads CASSFDREEEKLFF. DNA of the CDR3: TGTGCCAGCAGTTTCGACAGGGAGGAGGAAAAACTGTTTTTT.

The chain couples TRBV6-5 to TRBJ1-2; TRBD1 is a possible D gene (5 bases). The germline CDR1 and CDR2 sequences are MNHEY and SVGAGI. CDR3 length equals 14 residues. Trimming took 7 bases from V and 0 from J, leaving 12 bases between them. The CDR3 DNA sequence: TGTGCCAGCACACCGGACACCTCTAACTATGGCTACACCTTC. It is translated as CASTPDTSNYGYTF.

V gene TRBV5-1 combines with J gene TRBJ1-2, with 7 nucleotides matching TRBD1. The junction had 4 bases not matched to a gene; V was cut back by 2 bases and J by 0 bases. CDR1 is SGHRS and CDR2 is YFSETQ in the germline V gene. The CDR3 extends over 15 amino acids. CDR3: CASSFNQGANYGYTF. In DNA, the CDR3 is TGCGCCAGCAGCTTCAATCAGGGGGCTAACTATGGCTACACCTTC.

This sequence joins TRBV4-1 and TRBJ2-2; D is perhaps TRBD1 (5 bases). Germline V gene data show CDR1 as MGHRA and CDR2 as YSYEKL. This CDR3 has 14 amino acids. The V and J ends lost 1 base and 4 bases respectively, with 7 bases between them. CDR3 DNA: TGCGCCAGCAGCCAAGTTCAGGGCACCGGGGAGCTGTTTTTT. The encoded protein is CASSQVQGTGELFF.

This CDR3 is CASSPPEYTEAFF. The CDR3, as DNA: TGTGCCAGCAGCCCCCCGGAGTACACTGAAGCTTTCTTT. The chain recombines TRBV7-9 with TRBJ1-1; D unresolved. Germline V gives CDR1 SEHNR, CDR2 FQNEAQ (reference sequence). V gave up 5 bases and J gave up 3 bases, with 10 bases separating them. The CDR3 runs to 13 residues. Full variable domain (rest looked up from reference TRBV7-9 and TRBJ1-1): DTGVSQNPRHKITKRGQNVTFRCDPISEHNRLYWYRQTLGQGPEFLTYFQNEAQLEKSRLLSDRFSAERPKGSFSTLEIQRTEQGDSAMYLCASSPPEYTEAFFGQGTRLTVV.

The J gene is TRBJ2-2, the V gene TRBV7-8; D ambiguous. Germline CDR1 reads SGHVS; CDR2 reads FQNEAQ. This CDR3 is 13 amino acids long. The V end lost 8 bases, the J end lost 0 bases, and 7 bases lay between the germline ends. The CDR3 spells CASYGPNTGELFF. DNA of the CDR3: TGTGCCAGCTACGGACCGAACACCGGGGAGCTGTTTTTT.

The J gene is TRBJ2-2, the V gene TRBV7-6, with D unresolved. CDR3 length equals 12 residues. Germline V CDR1 and CDR2: SGHVS, FNYEAQ. The V and J ends lost 5 bases and 6 bases respectively, with 7 bases between them. The CDR3 DNA sequence: TGTGCCAGCAGCCCTGGAGCCGGGGAGCTGTTTTTT. This sequence encodes CASSPGAGELFF.

This clone appeared a single time. The chain employs TRBV27 and TRBJ1-5; 8 bases align to TRBD1. V shed 6 bases, J shed 7 bases, and the junction held 8 bases outside the gene matches. Germline CDR1 and CDR2: MNHEY and SMNVEV (reference sequence). The CDR3 runs 14 residues. The CDR3: CASSLTGEGQPQHF. CDR3 DNA sequence: TGTGCCAGCAGCCTGACAGGGGAAGGACAGCCCCAGCATTTT.

The chain combines TRBV27 with TRBJ2-7, with 8 bases lining up with TRBD2. This CDR3 is built from 15 residues. CDR1 MNHEY and CDR2 SMNVEV come from the germline V gene (reference sequence). V trimming: 0 bases; J trimming: 3 bases; junction bases outside the gene matches: 4. The CDR3 DNA follows: TGTGCCAGCAGTTTATCTTCGGGAGGGGGCTACGAGCAGTACTTC. The encoded protein is CASSLSSGGGYEQYF.

The rearrangement links TRBV1 to TRBJ1-2; the table's D call of TRBD1 was not tested on the DNA. TRBV1 is an annotated pseudogene. The CDR3 extends over 13 amino acids. The CDR3 DNA follows: TGCACCAGCAGCCAAGGGACAGGGGATGGCTACACCTTC. This gives the protein CTSSQGTGDGYTF.

The chain is built from TRBV5-3 and TRBJ2-7; the match to TRBD2 covers 7 bases. TRBV5-3 is treated as an ORF (open reading frame) with a function not yet certain. This CDR3 region has 22 residues. The V gene end was trimmed by 1 base and the J gene end by 2 bases; junction bases not matched to a gene: 27. In DNA, the CDR3 is TGTGCCAGAAGCTTGAGTTTTTACGGGAGGACGTCGTTGGAGCTTGACCCCTACGAGCAGTACTTC. Encoded protein: CARSLSFYGRTSLELDPYEQYF.

This clone came up once. The chain is built from TRBV27 and TRBJ1-1, with TRBD1 matching over 7 bases. Per germline, CDR1 MNHEY and CDR2 SMNVEV (reference sequence). The J segment lost 5 bases and the V segment lost 2 bases, leaving 8 bases of the junction unmatched. The length of the CDR3 is 15 residues. The chain's CDR3 is CASSLAAGGWTEAFF. CDR3 bases: TGTGCCAGCAGTTTAGCTGCAGGGGGGTGGACTGAAGCTTTCTTT.

This clone was seen once. In DNA form, the CDR3 reads TGTGCCAGCAGCCCTGGACTAGCGGGGGGCCATAGCACAGATACGCAGTATTTT. Its translation is CASSPGLAGGHSTDTQYF. The chain is built from TRBV3-1 (or the pseudogene TRBV3-2) and TRBJ2-3, with TRBD2 matching 14 bases. The ends lost 4 bases at V and 0 bases at J; junction bases unmatched: 6. Germline CDR1 reads LGHDT; CDR2 reads YNNKEL (reference sequence). The CDR3 has 18 residues.

The chain recombines TRBV6-5 with TRBJ2-2; 9 positions agree with TRBD2. This CDR3 comprises 16 residues. Germline loops: CDR1 MNHEY, CDR2 SVGAGI. V dropped 2 bases and J dropped 5; count of bases not matched to a gene: 6. CDR3 protein: CASSYEREVGTGELFF. For the CDR3, the DNA is TGTGCCAGCAGTTACGAGCGGGAGGTGGGGACCGGGGAGCTGTTTTTT.

The chain carries TRBV5-1 and TRBJ1-1, with D possibly being TRBD1 (6 bases). V was trimmed by 1 base and J by 3 bases, leaving 19 bases between them. CDR1 is SGHRS and CDR2 is YFSETQ in the germline V gene. CDR3 length equals 17 residues. The CDR3 DNA is TGCGCCAGCAGCTTGTGGGGGACTGGGGACACCTACACTGAAGCTTTCTTT. This gives the protein CASSLWGTGDTYTEAFF. Together with reference TRBV5-1 and TRBJ1-1, the CDR3 gives the full variable domain: KAGVTQTPRYLIKTRGQQVTLSCSPISGHRSVSWYQQTPGQGLQFLFEYFSETQRNKGNFPGRFSGRQFSNSRSEMNVSTLELGDSALYLCASSLWGTGDTYTEAFFGQGTRLTVV.